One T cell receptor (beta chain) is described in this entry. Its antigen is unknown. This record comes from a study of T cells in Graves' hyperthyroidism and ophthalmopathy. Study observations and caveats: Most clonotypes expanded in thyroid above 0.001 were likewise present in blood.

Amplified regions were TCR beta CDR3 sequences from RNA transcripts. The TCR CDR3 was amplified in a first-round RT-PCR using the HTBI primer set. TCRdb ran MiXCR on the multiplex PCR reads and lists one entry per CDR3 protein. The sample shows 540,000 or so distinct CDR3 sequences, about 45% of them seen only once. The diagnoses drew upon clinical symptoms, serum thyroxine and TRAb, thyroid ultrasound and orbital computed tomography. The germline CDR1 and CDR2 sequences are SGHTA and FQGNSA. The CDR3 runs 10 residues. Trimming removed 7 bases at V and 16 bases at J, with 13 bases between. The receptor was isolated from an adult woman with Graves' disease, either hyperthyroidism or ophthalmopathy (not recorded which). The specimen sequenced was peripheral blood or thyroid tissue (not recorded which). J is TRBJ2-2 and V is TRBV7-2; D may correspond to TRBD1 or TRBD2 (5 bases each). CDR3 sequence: CASNPRAGFF. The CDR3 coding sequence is TGTGCCAGCAACCCCAGGGCGGGGTTTTTT.